The clone carrying this T cell receptor (beta chain) occurred many times. In TCRdb, the RT-PCR reads were re-called with MiXCR into one record per CDR3 protein. The sample carries around 530,000 distinct CDR3 sequences, approximately 15% recorded once. The sample comes from a study of response to subunit inactivated influenza vaccine. V was trimmed by 8 bases and J by 7 bases, leaving 17 bases between them. This CDR3 has 14 residues. CDR1 and CDR2 (germline): MDHEN, SYDVKM. Here the sequenced sample was CD4+ T cells sorted from PBMCs, taken less than 30 months after vaccination. This clonotype originated in a man in his fifties or sixties who received an inactivated influenza vaccine. This chain connects TRBV28 to TRBJ2-2, with a weak D call TRBD2 (5 bases). CDR3: CASLRREGFGELFF. DNA for the CDR3: TGTGCCAGCCTCCGGAGAGAGGGATTCGGGGAGCTGTTTTTT.